The entry below describes one TCR beta chain. The germline CDR1 and CDR2 sequences are SGHNT and YYREEE (reference sequence). V shed 1 base, J shed 5 bases, and the junction held 5 bases outside the gene matches. The CDR3 consists of 14 residues. Per the authors' pipeline: Reference gene primer amplification gave estimated nucleated cell counts. Sequenced by immunoSEQ multiplex PCR; TCRdb stores in-frame clones only, minus some. Clone size and V and J calls were adopted from that table, with D and trimming inferred from the DNA. This sample has fewer than 300,000 clones, with about nine tenths found just once. The data were obtained in a study of blood T cell repertoires in COVID-19. Overall study context: T cells, B-cell-depleted T cells, or PBMCs supplied cDNA or gDNA.

This sequence originates from a person aged 18 to 30 with COVID-19, enrolled during active disease. Sequencing input: peripheral blood. The chain carries TRBV5-4 and TRBJ1-1, with TRBD1 identical over 7 bases. CDR3 in amino acids: CASSLRGGGTEAFF. The CDR3 bases are TGTGCCAGCAGCTTGAGAGGGGGCGGGACTGAAGCTTTCTTT.